The text below deals with one T cell receptor (beta chain). Its antigen remains unidentified. The germline gives CDR1 SEHNR, CDR2 FQNEAQ (reference sequence). The CDR3 spans 11 residues. Deletions cut 0 bases from V and 10 bases from J, with 6 bases between. These data originate in a study of cytomegalovirus exposure and HLA in healthy donors. Study-level points and caveats: Common viral pathogens seemed, in a later analysis, to connect with several of the most significant clusters.

The primer mix had 60 Vbeta and 13 Jbeta primers. TCRdb's copy holds only in-frame clones and misses some; the assay was immunoSEQ multiplex PCR. The sample has 95,000 to 130,000 clones; roughly a tenth are singletons. The sequence derives from a man under 40 in good health and CMV-seronegative. The J gene is TRBJ1-1, the V gene TRBV7-9; D not resolved. The sequenced material came from PBMCs. This CDR3 is CASSLAGGAFF. The CDR3, as DNA: TGTGCCAGCAGCTTAGCTGGAGGAGCTTTCTTT.